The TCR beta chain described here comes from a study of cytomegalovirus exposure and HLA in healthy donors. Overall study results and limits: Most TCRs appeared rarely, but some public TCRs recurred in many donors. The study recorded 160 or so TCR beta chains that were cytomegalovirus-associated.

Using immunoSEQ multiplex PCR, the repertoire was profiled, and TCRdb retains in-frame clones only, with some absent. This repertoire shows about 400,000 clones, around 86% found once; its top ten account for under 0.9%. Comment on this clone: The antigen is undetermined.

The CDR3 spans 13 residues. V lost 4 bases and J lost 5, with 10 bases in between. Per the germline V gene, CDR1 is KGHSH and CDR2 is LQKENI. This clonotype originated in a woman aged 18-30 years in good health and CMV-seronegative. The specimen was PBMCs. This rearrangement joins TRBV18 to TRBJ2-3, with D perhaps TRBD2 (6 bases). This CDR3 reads CASSLGLRDTQYF. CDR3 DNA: TGTGCCAGCTCACTGGGACTTAGAGATACGCAGTATTTT.